This entry describes one T cell receptor beta chain. These data come from a study of cytomegalovirus exposure and HLA in healthy donors. Only in-frame clones appear in the TCRdb table, and some are missing; sequencing was by immunoSEQ multiplex PCR. The table records under 140,000 clones, approximately 89% of them present only once. This CDR3 has 15 residues. V shed 6 bases, J shed 5 bases, and the junction held 12 bases outside the gene matches. Germline CDR1 and CDR2: MDHEN and SYDVKM. The sequenced sample was PBMCs. This clonotype originated in a woman aged 18-30 years in good health and CMV-seronegative. V usage is TRBV28 and J usage is TRBJ2-7; TRBD2 aligns across 8 bases. The CDR3 region is CASSDSGLVGHEQYF. CDR3 in DNA: TGTGCCAGCAGCGATTCGGGACTAGTTGGGCACGAGCAGTACTTC. Looking up the rest from reference TRBV28 and TRBJ2-7 gives the full variable domain: DVKVTQSSRYLVKRTGEKVFLECVQDMDHENMFWYRQDPGLGLRLIYFSYDVKMKEKGDIPEGYSVSREKKERFSLILESASTNQTSMYLCASSDSGLVGHEQYFGPGTRLTVT.